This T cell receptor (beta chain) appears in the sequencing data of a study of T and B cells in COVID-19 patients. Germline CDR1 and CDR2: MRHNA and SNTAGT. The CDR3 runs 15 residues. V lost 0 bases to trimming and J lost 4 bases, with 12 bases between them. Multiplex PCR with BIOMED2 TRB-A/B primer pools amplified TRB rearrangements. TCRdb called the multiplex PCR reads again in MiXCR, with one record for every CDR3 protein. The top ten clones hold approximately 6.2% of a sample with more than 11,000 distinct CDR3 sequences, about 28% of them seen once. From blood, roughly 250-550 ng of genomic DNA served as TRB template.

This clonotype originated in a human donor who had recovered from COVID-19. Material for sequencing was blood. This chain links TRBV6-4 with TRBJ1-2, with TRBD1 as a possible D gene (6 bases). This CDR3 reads CASSDSDRSSYGYTF. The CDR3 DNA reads TGTGCCAGCAGTGACTCTGACAGGAGCTCCTATGGCTACACCTTC.